This T cell receptor (beta chain) emerged from a study of identical twins. Findings of the study overall: Because invariant MAIT and iNKT cells could be present, zero-insertion analyses could be partly confounded.

The CDR3 loop spans 14 amino acids. The germline gives CDR1 SSHAT, CDR2 FNYEAQ (reference sequence). The donor group consisted entirely of healthy Caucasians. Concerning this clonotype itself: Its antigen is still unknown. An end of the junction differs from the germline gene, which may be a read error.

A universal primer site was created by template switching, with the cDNA bearing unique molecular identifiers. TCRdb re-derived calls from the 5' RACE reads in MiXCR, one entry per CDR3 protein. The sample holds about 210,000 distinct CDR3 sequences; about a tenth are singletons and the top ten take 5.1%. The gene calls are TRBV7-7 and TRBJ2-5, with D possibly being TRBD2 (6 bases). Sequencing was done on a sample of memory (CD45RO+) T cells sorted from blood. This receptor was identified in a woman under 30 in good health. The CDR3, as DNA: TGTGCTAGCAGCTCCTCCGGACTATATGAGACCCAGTACTTC. This codes for CASSSSGLYETQYF.